This TCR beta chain was profiled in a study of T cell responses to AZD1222 COVID-19 vaccine. The CDR3 is made up of 14 amino acids. Trimming removed 6 bases from V and 1 base from J, with 9 bases in between. From germline, CDR1 is LNHDA and CDR2 SQIVND (reference sequence). The table came from immunoSEQ multiplex PCR; TCRdb's copy has only in-frame clones and leaves some out. Seen here are about 140,000 clones, approximately 90% observed once, and the top ten hold approximately 3.7%. Second-dose groups at about 4 or about 12 weeks were pooled. This sample comprised peripheral blood, obtained 28 days after the second AZD1222 dose. This chain joins TRBV19 and TRBJ1-4; tentatively, D is TRBD1 (6 bases). The clonotype originates from an adult who received the AZD1222 COVID-19 vaccine. CDR3 nucleotide sequence: TGTGCCAGTAGACTCAGGGGAACTAATGAAAAACTGTTTTTT. Translating it yields CASRLRGTNEKLFF.